This T cell receptor (beta chain) was retrieved from a study of blood T cells in healthy people across ages. Study-wide findings and caveats: The long-lived group displayed more naive CD4+ cells, plus higher diversity, than the aged donors did. Older individuals had lower TCR beta diversity per million T cells (the decline was roughly linear).

Per-sample PBMC isolation yielded at least 7 million cells. Through a sample-barcoded 5' primer and a J-beta primer mix, a second PCR was run for roughly 6 to 11 cycles. Via MiXCR, TCRdb re-called the 5' RACE reads, giving one row per CDR3 protein. The data show about a million distinct CDR3 sequences, roughly 50% seen once. There are a few counts of this clonotype. No antigen is known for it. This sequence originates from a man aged 30-40 years in good health. Sample: blood.

CDR3 residues: CASSSGPYWGKNIQYF. DNA of the CDR3: TGTGCCAGCAGTTCGGGCCCCTACTGGGGCAAAAACATTCAGTACTTC. The chain links TRBV7-2 to TRBJ2-4; D gene uncertain. V was shortened by 6 bases and J by 3 bases, with 18 bases between the two germline ends. CDR3 length: 16 residues. Germline V gives CDR1 SGHTA, CDR2 FQGNSA.